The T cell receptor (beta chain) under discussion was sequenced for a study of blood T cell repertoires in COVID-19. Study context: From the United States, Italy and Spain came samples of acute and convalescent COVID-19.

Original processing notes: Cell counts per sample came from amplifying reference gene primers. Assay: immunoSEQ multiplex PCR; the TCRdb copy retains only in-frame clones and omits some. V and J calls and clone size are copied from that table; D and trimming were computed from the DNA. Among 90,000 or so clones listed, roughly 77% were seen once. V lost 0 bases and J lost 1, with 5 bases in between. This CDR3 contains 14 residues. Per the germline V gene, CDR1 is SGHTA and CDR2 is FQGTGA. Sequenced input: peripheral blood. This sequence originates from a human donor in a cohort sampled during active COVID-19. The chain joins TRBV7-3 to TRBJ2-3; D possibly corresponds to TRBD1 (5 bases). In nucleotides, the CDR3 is TGTGCCAGCAGCTTAACGACAGGCACAGATACGCAGTATTTT. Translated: CASSLTTGTDTQYF.